Each of the 24 T cell receptor beta chains below was sequenced from the same sample in a study of cytomegalovirus exposure and HLA in healthy donors (dated by TCRdb to 2016 to 2017). Library prep was done by the immunoSEQ multiplex PCR assay. For the multiplex PCR, a mixture combining 60 forward primers for TCR Vbeta segments and 13 reverse primers for TCR Jbeta segments was used. TCRdb took this table from immuneACCESS and kept in-frame rearrangements with V and J called. Such tables lack part of the clones; where checked against another copy, unresolved V genes explain under half of the gap, and the rest is unexplained. The sample table holds roughly 200,000 clones, of which about 80% were seen once. Of the sample, around 1.9% is held by the ten largest clones. Material: PBMCs. The source of these receptors is a man aged 25 to 40 in good health and CMV-seronegative.

A few counts support this clone. The CDR3 nucleotides are TGTGCCAGCAGTCAGAGCGACAGTCTGTCCGAGCAGTACTTC. Protein sequence: CASSQSDSLSEQYF. The V gene is TRBV28, the J gene TRBJ2-7, with D possibly being TRBD1 (5 bases). The CDR3 runs to 14 residues. V lost 5 bases and J 6 bases, leaving 17 bases between the germline ends. Germline values: CDR1 MDHEN, CDR2 SYDVKM.

V gene TRBV4-1 combines with J gene TRBJ1-4, with 10 bases aligning to TRBD1. V lost 0 bases to trimming and J lost 7 bases; unmatched junction nucleotides: 2. Germline-derived CDR1 and CDR2 are MGHRA and YSYEKL. The CDR3 runs 15 residues. CDR3 in DNA: TGCGCCAGCAGCCAAGATCGGACAGGGGGTGAAAAACTGTTTTTT. It codes for CASSQDRTGGEKLFF.

The rearrangement joins TRBV19 to TRBJ2-1; 8 bases align to TRBD1. V was clipped by 3 bases and J by 7 bases; unmatched bases: 5. This CDR3 region has 14 residues. Germline CDR1 reads LNHDA; CDR2 reads SQIVND (reference sequence). The DNA for the CDR3 is TGTGCCAGTAGTATCCCAGGGGGCCTGAATGAGCAGTTCTTC. It specifies CASSIPGGLNEQFF. Complete variable domain (other parts from reference TRBV19 and TRBJ2-1): DGGITQSPKYLFRKEGQNVTLSCEQNLNHDAMYWYRQDPGQGLRLIYYSQIVNDFQKGDIAEGYSVSREKKESFPLTVTSAQKNPTAFYLCASSIPGGLNEQFFGPGTRLTVL.

This chain joins TRBV6-6 and TRBJ1-1, with 11 positions matching TRBD1. This CDR3 is 14 amino acids long. CDR1 is MNHNY and CDR2 is SVGAGI in the germline V gene (reference sequence). J lost 4 bases, V lost 7 bases, and 5 bases had no gene match. The CDR3 DNA reads TGTGCCAGCATCCCGGGACAGGGGGGCACTGAAGCTTTCTTT. As protein: CASIPGQGGTEAFF.

The chain uses TRBV27 and TRBJ2-7; 7 bases fit TRBD2. V lost 2 bases, J lost 2 bases, and 6 bases stayed unmatched. CDR1 and CDR2 (germline): MNHEY, SMNVEV (reference sequence). This CDR3 is 15 amino acids long. The CDR3 spells CASSLMRENPYEQYF. The CDR3 nucleotides are TGTGCCAGCAGTTTAATGCGGGAGAATCCCTACGAGCAGTACTTC.

V usage is TRBV7-2 and J usage is TRBJ2-7, with 8 bases fitting TRBD2. CDR3 size: 14 residues. V lost 7 bases to trimming and J lost 6 bases; unmatched junction nucleotides: 11. Germline V lookup: CDR1 SGHTA, CDR2 FQGNSA. The CDR3 nucleotides are TGTGCCAGCACACTAGGGGGACTAGTGGGCGAGCAGTACTTC. Residues: CASTLGGLVGEQYF.

V and J are TRBV28 and TRBJ2-3; the match to TRBD2 covers 11 bases. CDR1 and CDR2 (germline): MDHEN, SYDVKM. The CDR3 has 19 residues. V shed 4 bases, J shed 4 bases, and the junction held 16 bases outside the gene matches. CDR3 residues: CASSSPSNRLAGLADTQYF. DNA for the CDR3: TGTGCCAGCAGTTCCCCATCAAACCGACTAGCGGGATTGGCAGATACGCAGTATTTT.

V gene TRBV11-2 combines with J gene TRBJ2-7; 8 bases are shared with TRBD1. J gave up 3 bases and V 5 bases, and 6 bases lay outside the gene matches. In germline, CDR1 is SGHAT, CDR2 FQNNGV. The CDR3 length is 14 residues. CDR3 sequence reads: CASSPRDRSYEQYF. CDR3 DNA: TGTGCCAGCAGCCCCCGGGACAGGAGCTACGAGCAGTACTTC. The complete variable domain, with remaining parts taken from reference TRBV11-2 and TRBJ2-7, reads EAGVAQSPRYKIIEKRQSVAFWCNPISGHATLYWYQQILGQGPKLLIQFQNNGVVDDSQLPKDRFSAERLKGVDSTLKIQPAKLEDSAVYLCASSPRDRSYEQYFGPGTRLTVT.

The V call is TRBV2, the J call TRBJ1-2; TRBD1 matches 11 bases. V lost 6 bases to trimming and J lost 5 bases; unmatched junction nucleotides: 14. The CDR3 totals 17 residues. The germline V gene has CDR1 SNHLY and CDR2 FYNNEI. The CDR3 DNA follows: TGTGCCAGCAGAGGATCACGGACAGGGGGCGCGGGGTATGGCTACACCTTC. This translates into CASRGSRTGGAGYGYTF.

J is TRBJ2-3 and V is TRBV7-3; 8 bases agree with TRBD2. In germline, CDR1 is SGHTA, CDR2 FQGTGA. The junction had 10 bases not matched to a gene; V was cut back by 5 bases and J by 3 bases. The CDR3 runs to 16 residues. The CDR3 region is CASSRGSGSLTDTQYF. As DNA, the CDR3 is TGTGCCAGCAGCCGGGGGAGCGGGAGTCTAACAGATACGCAGTATTTT.

The CDR3 reads CASSLDGGRGGDEQFF. The CDR3 nucleotides are TGCGCCAGCAGCTTGGACGGCGGGAGGGGAGGCGATGAGCAGTTCTTC. The chain recombines TRBV5-1 with TRBJ2-1; 9 positions agree with TRBD2. The CDR3 consists of 16 residues. Germline-derived CDR1 and CDR2 are SGHRS and YFSETQ. With V trimmed by 0 bases and J by 8 bases, 9 bases remained unmatched.

This sequence joins TRBV20-1 and TRBJ1-4; TRBD1 aligns across 7 bases. The V and J ends lost 6 bases and 7 bases, in that order; junction bases with no gene match: 2. Germline V gene data show CDR1 as DFQATT and CDR2 as SNEGSKA (reference sequence). The CDR3 covers 11 residues. The CDR3: CSATGIEKLFF. In DNA, the CDR3 is TGCAGTGCGACAGGGATTGAAAAACTGTTTTTT.

This chain joins TRBV6-4 and TRBJ2-2; a possible D gene is TRBD1 (6 bases). The CDR3 contains 15 residues. Germline loops: CDR1 MRHNA, CDR2 SNTAGT. The V end lost 4 bases, the J end lost 2 bases, and 11 bases lay between the germline ends. This CDR3 is CASSGDGTNTGELFF. CDR3 bases: TGTGCCAGCAGTGGGGACGGGACAAACACCGGGGAGCTGTTTTTT.

The CDR3 bases are TGCGCCAGCAGCCAAGGGGACTACTCTCCTCCCAATGAGCAGTTCTTC. Encoded protein: CASSQGDYSPPNEQFF. This chain joins TRBV4-1 and TRBJ2-1; TRBD2 matches 7 bases. The V and J ends lost 1 base and 6 bases, in that order; junction bases with no gene match: 9. This CDR3 has 16 amino acids. Germline lookup yields CDR1 MGHRA and CDR2 YSYEKL.

The CDR3 nucleotides read TGTGCCAGCACCCCCAGGGCAGGGGTAGATCATGGCTACACCTTC. Amino acids: CASTPRAGVDHGYTF. This chain uses TRBV9 with TRBJ1-2; D perhaps matches TRBD1 (6 bases). The V end was cut by 6 bases, the J end by 6 bases, with 21 bases between. The CDR3 is 15 amino acids. Looked up from germline, CDR1 is SGDLS and CDR2 is YYNGEE.

This clone turned up a few times. This chain connects TRBV6-1 to TRBJ1-1; 7 positions agree with TRBD1. The V gene end was trimmed by 3 bases and the J gene end by 4 bases; junction bases not matched to a gene: 5. CDR1 and CDR2 (germline): MNHNS, SASEGT. This CDR3 is built from 14 residues. The chain's CDR3 is CASSETTGTTEAFF. As DNA, the CDR3 is TGTGCCAGCAGTGAGACGACAGGGACCACTGAAGCTTTCTTT.

The V and J genes are TRBV5-6 and TRBJ2-3, with 9 bases aligning to TRBD2. Germline V lookup: CDR1 SGHDT, CDR2 YYEEEE. CDR3 length: 16 residues. Germline trimming cut 4 bases from V and 0 bases from J; bases unmatched to any gene: 6. In DNA form, the CDR3 reads TGTGCCAGCAGCCCTCTAGCGGGATCTAGCACAGATACGCAGTATTTT. It specifies CASSPLAGSSTDTQYF.

V gene TRBV30 combines with J gene TRBJ2-1; no clear D. The CDR3 spans 13 residues. Germline loops: CDR1 GTSNPN, CDR2 SVGIG (reference sequence). Trimming removed 0 bases at V and 4 bases at J, with 7 bases between. CDR3 in DNA: TGTGCCTGGAGTGTACCCACTTACAATGAGCAGTTCTTC. This codes for CAWSVPTYNEQFF.

The V and J genes are TRBV9 and TRBJ2-1, with a possible D match to TRBD1 (5 bases). This CDR3 has 15 residues. V was pared by 0 bases and J by 3 bases, with 10 bases between. CDR1 is SGDLS and CDR2 is YYNGEE in the germline V gene. The CDR3 sequence is CASSVARQNYNEQFF. CDR3 DNA: TGTGCCAGCAGCGTAGCCAGACAGAACTACAATGAGCAGTTCTTC. Full variable domain (remainder filled in from reference TRBV9 and TRBJ2-1): DSGVTQTPKHLITATGQRVTLRCSPRSGDLSVYWYQQSLDQGLQFLIQYYNGEERAKGNILERFSAQQFPDLHSELNLSSLELGDSALYFCASSVARQNYNEQFFGPGTRLTVL.

The chain links TRBV19 to TRBJ2-7, with D unclear. Trimming left V 4 bases short and J 2 bases short, with 12 bases between. Germline assignment: CDR1 LNHDA and CDR2 SQIVND (reference sequence). The CDR3 contains 14 residues. The CDR3 DNA follows: TGTGCCAGTAGTAAAACACACCAAACCTACGAGCAGTACTTC. It encodes CASSKTHQTYEQYF.

V and J are TRBV14 and TRBJ2-2; TRBD1 aligns across 7 bases. The V and J ends lost 8 bases and 0 bases, in that order; junction bases with no gene match: 6. The CDR3 sequence is 15 residues long. The V gene's germline CDR1 is SGHDN and CDR2 FVKESK. The CDR3 is CASQPGTANTGELFF. CDR3 bases: TGTGCCAGCCAGCCTGGGACAGCGAACACCGGGGAGCTGTTTTTT.

The chain uses TRBV4-1 and TRBJ2-5; maybe TRBD1 (6 bases). CDR1 MGHRA and CDR2 YSYEKL come from the germline V gene. V was shortened by 3 bases and J by 2 bases, with 13 bases between the two germline ends. This CDR3 has 15 residues. The CDR3 nucleotides read TGCGCCAGCAGCCAGTGGACAGACCAACAAGAGACCCAGTACTTC. Amino acids: CASSQWTDQQETQYF.

The chain carries TRBV18 and TRBJ2-1; 7 bases agree with TRBD2. From germline, CDR1 is KGHSH and CDR2 LQKENI. J gave up 8 bases and V 2 bases, and 12 bases lay outside the gene matches. The CDR3 totals 16 residues. In DNA, the CDR3 is TGTGCCAGCTCACCAGCGGGCAGCGGGAAGGACCATGAGCAGTTCTTC. It is translated as CASSPAGSGKDHEQFF.

The sample holds one count of this clone. V and J are TRBV19 and TRBJ2-1; 13 positions match TRBD2. The germline V gene encodes CDR1 LNHDA and CDR2 SQIVND (reference sequence). This CDR3 region has 17 residues. J gave up 6 bases and V 3 bases, and 8 bases lay outside the gene matches. The CDR3 nucleotides are TGTGCCAGTAGTATGACCGAAGGACTAGCGGGAGTCAATGAGCAGTTCTTC. Its protein is CASSMTEGLAGVNEQFF.